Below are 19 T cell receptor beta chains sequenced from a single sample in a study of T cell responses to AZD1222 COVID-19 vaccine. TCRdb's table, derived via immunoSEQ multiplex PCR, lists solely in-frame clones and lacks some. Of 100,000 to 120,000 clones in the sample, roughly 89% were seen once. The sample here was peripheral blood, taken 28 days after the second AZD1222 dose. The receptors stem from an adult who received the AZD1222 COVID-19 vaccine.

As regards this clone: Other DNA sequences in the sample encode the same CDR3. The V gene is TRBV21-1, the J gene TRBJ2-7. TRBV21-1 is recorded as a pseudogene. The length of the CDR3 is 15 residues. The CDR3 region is CASSKGRPVSYEQYF. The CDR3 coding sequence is TGTGCCAGTAGCAAAGGGCGTCCCGTCTCCTACGAGCAGTACTTC.

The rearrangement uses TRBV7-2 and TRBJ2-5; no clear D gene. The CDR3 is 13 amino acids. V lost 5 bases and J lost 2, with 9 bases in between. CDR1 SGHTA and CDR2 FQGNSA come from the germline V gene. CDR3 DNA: TGTGCCAGCAGCGCAAACGGTCAAGAGACCCAGTACTTC. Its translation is CASSANGQETQYF.

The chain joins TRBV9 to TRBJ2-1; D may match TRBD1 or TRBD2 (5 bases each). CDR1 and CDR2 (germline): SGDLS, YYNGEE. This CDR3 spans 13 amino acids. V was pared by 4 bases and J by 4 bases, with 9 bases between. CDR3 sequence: CASSPGAYNEQFF. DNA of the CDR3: TGTGCCAGCAGCCCCGGGGCGTACAATGAGCAGTTCTTC.

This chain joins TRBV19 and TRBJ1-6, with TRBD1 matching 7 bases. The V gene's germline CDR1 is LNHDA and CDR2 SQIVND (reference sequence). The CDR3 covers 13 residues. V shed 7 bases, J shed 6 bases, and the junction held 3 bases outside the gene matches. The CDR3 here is CASNTGVNSPLHF. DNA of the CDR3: TGTGCCAGTAATACAGGGGTTAATTCACCCCTCCACTTT. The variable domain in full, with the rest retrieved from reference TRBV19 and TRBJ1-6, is DGGITQSPKYLFRKEGQNVTLSCEQNLNHDAMYWYRQDPGQGLRLIYYSQIVNDFQKGDIAEGYSVSREKKESFPLTVTSAQKNPTAFYLCASNTGVNSPLHFGNGTRLTVT.

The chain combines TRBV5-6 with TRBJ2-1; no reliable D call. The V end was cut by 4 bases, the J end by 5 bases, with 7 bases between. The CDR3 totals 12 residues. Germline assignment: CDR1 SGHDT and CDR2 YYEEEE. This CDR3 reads CASSPPDNEQFF. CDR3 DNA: TGTGCCAGCAGCCCTCCCGACAATGAGCAGTTCTTC.

The CDR3 bases are TGTGCCAGCAGCCTCATCAGAGGTGAAAAACTGTTTTTT. Amino acid sequence: CASSLIRGEKLFF. The chain employs TRBV5-4 and TRBJ1-4; D is unresolved. V lost 4 bases and J 7 bases, leaving 11 bases between the germline ends. Germline assignment: CDR1 SGHNT and CDR2 YYREEE (reference sequence). This CDR3 region has 13 residues.

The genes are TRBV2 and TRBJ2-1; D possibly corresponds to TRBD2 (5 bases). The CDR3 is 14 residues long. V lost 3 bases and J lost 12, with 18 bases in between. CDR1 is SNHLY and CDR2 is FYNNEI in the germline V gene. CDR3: CASSDPMTFRGQFF. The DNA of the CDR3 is TGTGCCAGCAGTGACCCTATGACTTTCCGGGGGCAGTTCTTC.

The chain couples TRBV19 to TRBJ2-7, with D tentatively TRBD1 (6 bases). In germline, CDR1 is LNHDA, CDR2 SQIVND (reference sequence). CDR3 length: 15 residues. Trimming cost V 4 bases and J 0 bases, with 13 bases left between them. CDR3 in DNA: TGTGCCAGTAGTAAGGTAGGACAGAGCTCCTACGAGCAGTACTTC. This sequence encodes CASSKVGQSSYEQYF.

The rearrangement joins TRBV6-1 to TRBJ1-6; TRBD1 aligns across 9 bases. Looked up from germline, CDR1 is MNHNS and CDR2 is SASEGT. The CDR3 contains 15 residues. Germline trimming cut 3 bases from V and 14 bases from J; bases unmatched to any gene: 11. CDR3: CASSEGGDRVFTLHF. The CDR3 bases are TGTGCCAGCAGTGAGGGTGGGGACAGGGTTTTCACCCTCCACTTT.

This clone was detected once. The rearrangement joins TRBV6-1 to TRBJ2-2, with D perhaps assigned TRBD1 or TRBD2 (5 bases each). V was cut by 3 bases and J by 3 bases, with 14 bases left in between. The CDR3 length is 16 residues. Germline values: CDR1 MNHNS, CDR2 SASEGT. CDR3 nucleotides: TGTGCCAGCAGTGATCCACTGGGGACGGACACCGGGGAGCTGTTTTTT. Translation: CASSDPLGTDTGELFF.

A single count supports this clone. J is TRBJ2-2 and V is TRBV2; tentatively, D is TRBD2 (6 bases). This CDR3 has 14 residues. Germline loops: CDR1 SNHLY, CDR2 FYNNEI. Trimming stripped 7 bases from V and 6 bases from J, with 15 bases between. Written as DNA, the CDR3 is TGTGCCAGCATCCCGACTAGTAGGTCCGGGGAGCTGTTTTTT. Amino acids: CASIPTSRSGELFF. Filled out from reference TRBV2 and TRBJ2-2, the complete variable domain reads EPEVTQTPSHQVTQMGQEVILRCVPISNHLYFYWYRQILGQKVEFLVSFYNNEISEKSEIFDDQFSVERPDGSNFTLKIRSTKLEDSAMYFCASIPTSRSGELFFGEGSRLTVL.

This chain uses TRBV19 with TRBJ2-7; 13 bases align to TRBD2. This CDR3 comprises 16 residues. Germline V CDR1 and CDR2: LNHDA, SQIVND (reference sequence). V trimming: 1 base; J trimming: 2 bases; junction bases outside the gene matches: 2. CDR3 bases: TGTGCCAGTAGTATAGGGGGACTAGCGGGGACCTACGAGCAGTACTTC. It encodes CASSIGGLAGTYEQYF.

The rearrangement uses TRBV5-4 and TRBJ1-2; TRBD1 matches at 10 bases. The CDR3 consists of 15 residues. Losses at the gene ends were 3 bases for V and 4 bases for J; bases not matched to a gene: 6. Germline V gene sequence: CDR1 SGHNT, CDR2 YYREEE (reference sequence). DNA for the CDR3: TGTGCCAGCAGCTGGTACGACAGGGGGCCCTATGGCTACACCTTC. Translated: CASSWYDRGPYGYTF.

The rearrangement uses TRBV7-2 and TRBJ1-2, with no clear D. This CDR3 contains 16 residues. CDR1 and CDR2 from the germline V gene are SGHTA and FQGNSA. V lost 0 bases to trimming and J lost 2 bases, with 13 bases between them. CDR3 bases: TGTGCCAGCAGCTTAGCGTATACGGGAGGGAACTATGGCTACACCTTC. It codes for CASSLAYTGGNYGYTF. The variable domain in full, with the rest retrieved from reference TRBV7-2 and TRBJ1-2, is GAGVSQSPSNKVTEKGKDVELRCDPISGHTALYWYRQSLGQGLEFLIYFQGNSAPDKSGLPSDRFSAERTGGSVSTLTIQRTQQEDSAVYLCASSLAYTGGNYGYTFGSGTRLTVV.

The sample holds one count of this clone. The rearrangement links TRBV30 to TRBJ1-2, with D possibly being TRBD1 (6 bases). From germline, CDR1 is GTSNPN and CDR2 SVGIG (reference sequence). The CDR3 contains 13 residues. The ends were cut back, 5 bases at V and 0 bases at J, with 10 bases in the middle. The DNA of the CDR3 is TGTGCCTGGTACAGGGACGCTAACTATGGCTACACCTTC. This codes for CAWYRDANYGYTF.

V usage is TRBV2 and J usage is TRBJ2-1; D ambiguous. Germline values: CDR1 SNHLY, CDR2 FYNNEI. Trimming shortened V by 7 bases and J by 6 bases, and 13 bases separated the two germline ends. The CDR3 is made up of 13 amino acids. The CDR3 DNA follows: TGTGCCAGCATATCAGAGACCGGCAATGAGCAGTTCTTC. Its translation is CASISETGNEQFF.

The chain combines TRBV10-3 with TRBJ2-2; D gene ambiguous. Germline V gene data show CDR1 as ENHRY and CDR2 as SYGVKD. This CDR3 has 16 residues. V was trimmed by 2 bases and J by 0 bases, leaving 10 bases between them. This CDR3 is CAISERPSTNTGELFF. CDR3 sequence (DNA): TGTGCCATCAGTGAGCGCCCCTCGACGAACACCGGGGAGCTGTTTTTT.

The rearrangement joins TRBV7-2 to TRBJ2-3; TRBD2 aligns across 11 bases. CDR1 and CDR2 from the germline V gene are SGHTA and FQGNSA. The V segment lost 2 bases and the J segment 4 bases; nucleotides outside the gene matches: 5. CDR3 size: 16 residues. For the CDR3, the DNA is TGTGCCAGCAGCTTACTAGCGGGGGGTAGGGCAGATACGCAGTATTTT. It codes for CASSLLAGGRADTQYF.

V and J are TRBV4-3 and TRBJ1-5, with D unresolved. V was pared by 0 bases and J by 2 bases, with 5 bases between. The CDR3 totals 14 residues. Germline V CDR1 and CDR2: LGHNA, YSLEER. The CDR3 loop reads CASSQEWGNQPQHF. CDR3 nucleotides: TGCGCCAGCAGCCAAGAATGGGGCAATCAGCCCCAGCATTTT.